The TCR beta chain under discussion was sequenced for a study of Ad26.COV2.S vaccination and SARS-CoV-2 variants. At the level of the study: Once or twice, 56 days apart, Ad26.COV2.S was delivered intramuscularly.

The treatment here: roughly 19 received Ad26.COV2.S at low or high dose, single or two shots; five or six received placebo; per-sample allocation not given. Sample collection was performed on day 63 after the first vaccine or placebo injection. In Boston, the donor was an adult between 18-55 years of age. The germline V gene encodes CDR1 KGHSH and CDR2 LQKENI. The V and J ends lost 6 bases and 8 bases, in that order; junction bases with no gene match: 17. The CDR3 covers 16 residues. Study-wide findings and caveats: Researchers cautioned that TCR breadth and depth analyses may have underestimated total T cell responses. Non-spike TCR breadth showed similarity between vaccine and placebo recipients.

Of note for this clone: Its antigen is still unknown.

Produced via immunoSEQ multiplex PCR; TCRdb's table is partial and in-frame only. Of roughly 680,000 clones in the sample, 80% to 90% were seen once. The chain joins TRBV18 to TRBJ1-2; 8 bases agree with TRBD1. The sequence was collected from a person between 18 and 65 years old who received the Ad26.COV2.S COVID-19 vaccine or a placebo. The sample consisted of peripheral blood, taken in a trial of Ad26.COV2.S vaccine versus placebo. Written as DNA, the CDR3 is TGTGCCAGCTCTTATACGGGACAGGCCTCTCCTATGGGCTACACCTTC. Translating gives CASSYTGQASPMGYTF.